The 21 T cell receptor beta chains below all came from one sample that was sequenced in a study of radiotherapy plus CTLA-4 blockade in lung cancer. Profiled with immunoSEQ multiplex PCR; TCRdb holds only in-frame clones, not every one. The table records tens of thousands of clones, approximately 67% of them present only once. Sequencing used peripheral blood, obtained from a patient treated with radiotherapy plus ipilimumab. These receptors originate from a human donor with non-small cell lung cancer whose response to radiotherapy plus ipilimumab could not be evaluated.

The V gene is TRBV10-3, the J gene TRBJ2-5; 7 bases line up with TRBD1. Trimming took 6 bases from V and 1 from J; bases not matched to a gene: 5. Germline assignment: CDR1 ENHRY and CDR2 SYGVKD. The CDR3 covers 14 residues. This CDR3 reads CAIRPGTAQETQYF. Here the CDR3 DNA reads TGTGCCATCAGGCCCGGGACAGCCCAAGAGACCCAGTACTTC.

This clone was found a few times. The J gene is TRBJ1-1, the V gene TRBV28; D unclear. With 3 bases removed from V and 0 bases from J, the gap between germline ends came to 14 bases. CDR1 is MDHEN, CDR2 SYDVKM, per germline. The CDR3 has 16 amino acids. CDR3 sequence reads: CASSLTITELNTEAFF. As DNA, the CDR3 is TGTGCCAGCAGTTTGACCATCACAGAGCTGAACACTGAAGCTTTCTTT.

The rearrangement uses TRBV5-1 and TRBJ2-2; TRBD1 matches at 11 bases. The junction had 5 bases not matched to a gene; V was cut back by 6 bases and J by 7 bases. Germline V gene lookup returns CDR1 SGHRS and CDR2 YFSETQ. The CDR3 sequence is 14 residues long. The CDR3 DNA sequence: TGCGCCAGCACCCGGACAGGGGGCTACGGGGAGCTGTTTTTT. Translation gives CASTRTGGYGELFF.

The chain links TRBV10-2 to TRBJ1-4; 7 bases are a match to TRBD1. The CDR3 runs 14 residues. Germline V gives CDR1 WSHSY, CDR2 SAAADI. The junction had 7 bases not matched to a gene; V was cut back by 6 bases and J by 6 bases. CDR3 DNA: TGCGCCAGCAGCCGACAGGGTCGAGATGAAAAACTGTTTTTT. Its translation: CASSRQGRDEKLFF.

This clone turned up a few times. The chain joins TRBV5-1 to TRBJ2-1; TRBD2 aligns across 9 bases. The trim removed 1 base at V and 4 bases at J, leaving 9 bases unmatched. CDR3 length equals 17 residues. Germline loops: CDR1 SGHRS, CDR2 YFSETQ. The CDR3: CASSLSGGGADYNEQFF. The CDR3 DNA is TGCGCCAGCAGCTTGAGCGGCGGGGGGGCCGATTACAATGAGCAGTTCTTC.

The CDR3 DNA follows: TGTGCCAGTAGTATAGGGCAGGGGGGCACAACAAACACAGATACGCAGTATTTT. Translating it yields CASSIGQGGTTNTDTQYF. The chain has TRBV19 and TRBJ2-3; D possibly corresponds to TRBD1 (7 bases). The germline V and J ends were trimmed by 1 base and 2 bases, with 19 bases remaining between them. The CDR3 is 18 amino acids. Per the germline V gene, CDR1 is LNHDA and CDR2 is SQIVND (reference sequence).

The chain is built from TRBV4-2 and TRBJ2-3; D is possibly TRBD2 (6 bases). The CDR3 runs 15 residues. Trimming took off 8 bases at V and 4 bases at J, with 19 bases between the two ends. Germline V gene lookup returns CDR1 LGHNA and CDR2 YNFKEQ. The CDR3 DNA follows: TGTGCCAGCCGAATCCGGGACTCCACTCCAGATACGCAGTATTTT. Protein sequence: CASRIRDSTPDTQYF.

This clone is categorized as medium-sized. The genes are TRBV7-9 and TRBJ2-1, with 10 bases lining up with TRBD2. Per the germline V gene, CDR1 is SEHNR and CDR2 is FQNEAQ (reference sequence). V dropped 5 bases and J dropped 4; count of bases not matched to a gene: 5. This CDR3 region has 15 residues. In nucleotides, the CDR3 is TGTGCCAGCAGCGGTCTAGCGGGAGCATACAATGAGCAGTTCTTC. Its protein product is CASSGLAGAYNEQFF.

This clone was counted once. V usage is TRBV6-5 and J usage is TRBJ2-7; 9 positions match TRBD2. Germline CDR1 is MNHEY and CDR2 is SVGAGI. With V trimmed by 2 bases and J by 4 bases, 3 bases remained unmatched. The CDR3 runs 14 residues. Written as DNA, the CDR3 is TGTGCCAGCAGTTACGGGGCGGGAGGGTACGAGCAGTACTTC. Residues: CASSYGAGGYEQYF.

This clone was observed a few times. The rearrangement uses TRBV27 and TRBJ2-3; a weak D match, TRBD2 (5 bases). Per germline, CDR1 MNHEY and CDR2 SMNVEV (reference sequence). This CDR3 is 13 amino acids long. V lost 4 bases, J lost 4 bases, and 9 bases lay in between. DNA of the CDR3: TGTGCCAGCAGTTATCTAGCAGCAGATACGCAGTATTTT. Translating it yields CASSYLAADTQYF.

The chain couples TRBV19 to TRBJ1-6, with TRBD1 identical over 7 bases. The V gene's germline CDR1 is LNHDA and CDR2 SQIVND (reference sequence). The V gene end was trimmed by 3 bases and the J gene end by 8 bases; junction bases not matched to a gene: 4. This CDR3 spans 14 amino acids. The CDR3 loop is CASSMRTGDSPLHF. In nucleotides, the CDR3 is TGTGCCAGTAGTATGAGGACAGGCGATTCACCCCTCCACTTT. The full variable domain, rest sourced from reference TRBV19 and TRBJ1-6, is DGGITQSPKYLFRKEGQNVTLSCEQNLNHDAMYWYRQDPGQGLRLIYYSQIVNDFQKGDIAEGYSVSREKKESFPLTVTSAQKNPTAFYLCASSMRTGDSPLHFGNGTRLTVT.

The V gene is TRBV29-1, the J gene TRBJ2-1; 7 bases are shared with TRBD1. The CDR3 is 12 residues long. The V gene end was trimmed by 5 bases and the J gene end by 5 bases; junction bases not matched to a gene: 3. Germline assignment: CDR1 SQVTM and CDR2 ANQGSEA. This CDR3 is CSVNRGNNEQFF. The DNA for the CDR3 is TGCAGCGTTAACAGGGGAAACAATGAGCAGTTCTTC.

The chain couples TRBV6-5 to TRBJ2-5; possible D gene TRBD2, 6 bases. Looked up from germline, CDR1 is MNHEY and CDR2 is SVGAGI. This CDR3 has 15 residues. Trimming took off 0 bases at V and 4 bases at J, with 12 bases between the two ends. CDR3 residues: CASSYSGGFGETQYF. The CDR3 region has the DNA TGTGCCAGCAGTTACTCTGGGGGGTTTGGAGAGACCCAGTACTTC.

The genes are TRBV30 and TRBJ1-2; weak D call: TRBD1 (5 bases). CDR1 is GTSNPN and CDR2 is SVGIG in the germline V gene (reference sequence). The CDR3 consists of 12 residues. Trimming left V 1 base short and J 4 bases short, with 7 bases between. The CDR3 here is CAWSGQFYGYTF. CDR3 sequence (DNA): TGTGCCTGGAGTGGACAGTTCTATGGCTACACCTTC.

This chain joins TRBV5-4 and TRBJ2-7; D might be TRBD1 (6 bases). This CDR3 has 14 amino acids. The germline V gene has CDR1 SGHNT and CDR2 YYREEE (reference sequence). V lost 2 bases and J lost 4, with 13 bases in between. CDR3 loop: CASSFRGTRYEQYF. The CDR3 nucleotides are TGTGCCAGCAGCTTTAGGGGGACCCGATACGAGCAGTACTTC.

The chain recombines TRBV7-2 with TRBJ1-2; D not resolved. Per germline, CDR1 SGHTA and CDR2 FQGNSA. This CDR3 has 14 amino acids. The V gene lost 7 bases and the J gene lost 4 bases, with 16 bases spanning the gap. The CDR3: CASTLVKSSYGYTF. The CDR3 nucleotides read TGTGCCAGCACCCTGGTAAAGAGTTCCTATGGCTACACCTTC.

V usage is TRBV11-2 and J usage is TRBJ2-5; 11 nucleotides agree with TRBD2. After removal of 5 bases from V and 2 bases from J, the junction contained 10 bases not matched to a gene. CDR1 is SGHAT and CDR2 is FQNNGV in the germline V gene. This CDR3 region has 17 residues. The CDR3 DNA sequence: TGTGCCAGCAGCGCCCGGGGGGGACTAGCGGTGCAAGAGACCCAGTACTTC. It translates to CASSARGGLAVQETQYF.

There are a few counts of this clone. The chain carries TRBV19 and TRBJ1-1, with 7 bases that match TRBD1. Trimming cost V 8 bases and J 0 bases; bases outside gene matches: 0. The germline CDR1 and CDR2 sequences are LNHDA and SQIVND (reference sequence). CDR3 size: 12 residues. In nucleotides, the CDR3 is TGTGCCAGTGGACAGGTGAACACTGAAGCTTTCTTT. Protein sequence: CASGQVNTEAFF.

The chain is built from TRBV5-1 and TRBJ1-1; TRBD1 might be the D (5 bases). Germline CDR1 reads SGHRS; CDR2 reads YFSETQ. Trimming left V 0 bases short and J 3 bases short, with 15 bases between. This CDR3 has 16 amino acids. The CDR3 spells CASSLDRGLGYTEAFF. The CDR3 DNA reads as TGCGCCAGCAGCTTGGATCGGGGGTTGGGGTACACTGAAGCTTTCTTT.

This sequence joins TRBV7-9 and TRBJ2-3, with 15 bases lining up with TRBD2. The CDR3 covers 19 residues. Trimming took 4 bases from V and 6 from J; bases not matched to a gene: 14. Germline CDR1 is SEHNR and CDR2 is FQNEAQ (reference sequence). This CDR3 is CASSSPGLAGGLAGDTQYF. CDR3 bases: TGTGCCAGCAGCTCGCCGGGACTAGCGGGAGGCCTTGCAGGGGATACGCAGTATTTT.

The J gene is TRBJ1-2, the V gene TRBV6-1; D is possibly TRBD1 (6 bases). The V gene lost 2 bases and the J gene lost 5 bases, with 12 bases spanning the gap. This CDR3 has 14 residues. CDR1 is MNHNS and CDR2 is SASEGT in the germline V gene. For the CDR3, the DNA is TGTGCCAGCAGTGAAAAGGGGGATCGGTATGGCTACACCTTC. It yields the protein CASSEKGDRYGYTF.